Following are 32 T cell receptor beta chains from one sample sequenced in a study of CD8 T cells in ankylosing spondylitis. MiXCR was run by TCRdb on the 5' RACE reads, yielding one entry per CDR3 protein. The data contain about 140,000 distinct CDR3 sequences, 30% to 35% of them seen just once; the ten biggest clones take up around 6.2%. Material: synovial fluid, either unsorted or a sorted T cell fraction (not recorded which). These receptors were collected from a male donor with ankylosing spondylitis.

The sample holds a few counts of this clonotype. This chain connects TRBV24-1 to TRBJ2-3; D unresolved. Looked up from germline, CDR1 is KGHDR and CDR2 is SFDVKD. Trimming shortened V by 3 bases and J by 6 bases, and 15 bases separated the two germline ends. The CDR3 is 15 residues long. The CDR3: CATSDPEEYGDTQYF. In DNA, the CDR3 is TGTGCCACCAGTGATCCCGAGGAGTATGGGGATACGCAGTATTTT.

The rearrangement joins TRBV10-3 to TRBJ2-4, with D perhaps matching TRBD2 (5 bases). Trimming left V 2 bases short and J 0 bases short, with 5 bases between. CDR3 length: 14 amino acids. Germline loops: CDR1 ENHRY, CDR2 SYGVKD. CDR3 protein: CAISEGLAKNIQYF. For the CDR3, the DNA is TGTGCCATCAGTGAGGGACTAGCCAAAAACATTCAGTACTTC.

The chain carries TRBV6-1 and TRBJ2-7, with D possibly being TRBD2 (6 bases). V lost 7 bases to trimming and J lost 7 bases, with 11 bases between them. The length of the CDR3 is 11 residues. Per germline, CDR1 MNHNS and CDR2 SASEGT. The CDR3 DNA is TGTGCCAGCAACCGTGGAGGGGAGCAGTACTTC. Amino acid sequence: CASNRGGEQYF.

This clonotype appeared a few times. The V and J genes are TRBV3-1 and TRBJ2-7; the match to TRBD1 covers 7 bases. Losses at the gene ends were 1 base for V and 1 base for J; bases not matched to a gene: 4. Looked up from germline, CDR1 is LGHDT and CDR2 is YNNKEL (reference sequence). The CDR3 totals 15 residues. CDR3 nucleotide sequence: TGTGCCAGCAGCCAAGTAGGGACAGTTTCCTACGAGCAGTACTTC. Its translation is CASSQVGTVSYEQYF.

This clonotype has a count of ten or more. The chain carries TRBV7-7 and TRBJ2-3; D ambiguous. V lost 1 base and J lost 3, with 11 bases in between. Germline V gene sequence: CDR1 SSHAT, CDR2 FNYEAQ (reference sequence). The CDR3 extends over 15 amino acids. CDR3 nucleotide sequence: TGTGCCAGCAGCTTAGGGACGGACGGAACAGATACGCAGTATTTT. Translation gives CASSLGTDGTDTQYF. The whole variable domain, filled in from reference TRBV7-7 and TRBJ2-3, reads GAGVSQSPRYKVTKRGQDVTLRCDPISSHATLYWYQQALGQGPEFLTYFNYEAQPDKSGLPSDRFSAERPEGSISTLTIQRTEQRDSAMYRCASSLGTDGTDTQYFGPGTRLTVL.

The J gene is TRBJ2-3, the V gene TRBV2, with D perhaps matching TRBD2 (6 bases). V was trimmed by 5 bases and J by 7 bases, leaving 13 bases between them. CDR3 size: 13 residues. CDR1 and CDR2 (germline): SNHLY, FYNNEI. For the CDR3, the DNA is TGTGCCAGCAGTCGAGGTAGCGGTTATACGCAGTATTTT. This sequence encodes CASSRGSGYTQYF.

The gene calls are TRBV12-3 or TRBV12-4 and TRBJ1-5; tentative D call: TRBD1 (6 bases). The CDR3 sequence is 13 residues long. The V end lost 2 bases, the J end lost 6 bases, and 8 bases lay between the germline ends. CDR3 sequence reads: CASSLSGVQPQHF. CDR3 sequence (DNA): TGTGCCAGCAGTTTATCAGGGGTTCAGCCCCAGCATTTT.

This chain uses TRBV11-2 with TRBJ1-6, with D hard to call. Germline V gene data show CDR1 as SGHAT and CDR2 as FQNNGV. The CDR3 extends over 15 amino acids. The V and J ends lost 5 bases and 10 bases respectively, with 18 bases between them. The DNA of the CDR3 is TGTGCCAGCAGCCCCCAGACCGCGTCGGGGTCACCCCTCCACTTT. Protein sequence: CASSPQTASGSPLHF.

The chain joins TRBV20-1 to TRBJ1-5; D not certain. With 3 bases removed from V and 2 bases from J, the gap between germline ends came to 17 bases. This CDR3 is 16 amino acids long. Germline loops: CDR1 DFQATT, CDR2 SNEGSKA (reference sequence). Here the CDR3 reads CSASSVSNSRNQPQHF. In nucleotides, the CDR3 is TGCAGTGCTAGTTCTGTGTCAAATTCCCGCAATCAGCCCCAGCATTTT.

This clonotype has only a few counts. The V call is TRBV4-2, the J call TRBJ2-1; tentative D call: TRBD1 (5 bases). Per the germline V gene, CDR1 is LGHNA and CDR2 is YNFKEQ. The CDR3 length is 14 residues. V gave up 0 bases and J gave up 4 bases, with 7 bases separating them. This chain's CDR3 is CASSQEGRYNEQFF. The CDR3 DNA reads TGTGCCAGCAGCCAAGAGGGGCGGTACAATGAGCAGTTCTTC.

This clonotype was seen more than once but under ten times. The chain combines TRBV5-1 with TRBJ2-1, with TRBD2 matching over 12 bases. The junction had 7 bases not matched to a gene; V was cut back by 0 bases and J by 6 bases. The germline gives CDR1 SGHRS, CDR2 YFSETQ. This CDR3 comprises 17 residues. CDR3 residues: CASSLEASGGAVNEQFF. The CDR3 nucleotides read TGCGCCAGCAGCTTGGAGGCTAGCGGGGGGGCCGTCAATGAGCAGTTCTTC.

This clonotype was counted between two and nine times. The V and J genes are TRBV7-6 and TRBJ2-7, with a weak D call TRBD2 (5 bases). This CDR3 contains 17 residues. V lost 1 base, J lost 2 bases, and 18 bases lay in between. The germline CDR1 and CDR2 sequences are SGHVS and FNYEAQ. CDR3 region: CASSLVPPSKSTYEQYF. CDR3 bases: TGTGCCAGCAGCTTAGTCCCTCCTAGCAAAAGTACCTACGAGCAGTACTTC.

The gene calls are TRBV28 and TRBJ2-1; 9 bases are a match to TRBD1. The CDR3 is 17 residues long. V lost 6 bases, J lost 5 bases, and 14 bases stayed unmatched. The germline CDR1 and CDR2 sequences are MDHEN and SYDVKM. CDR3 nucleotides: TGTGCCAGCAGCGAATACCTAGCCGGGACAGGGCACAATGAGCAGTTCTTC. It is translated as CASSEYLAGTGHNEQFF.

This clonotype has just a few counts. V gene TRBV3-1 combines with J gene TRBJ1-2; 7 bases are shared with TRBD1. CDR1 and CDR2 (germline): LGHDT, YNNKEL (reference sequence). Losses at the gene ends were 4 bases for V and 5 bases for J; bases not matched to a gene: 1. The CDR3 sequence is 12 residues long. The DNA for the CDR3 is TGTGCCAGCAGCCCGGGACAGTATGGCTACACCTTC. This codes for CASSPGQYGYTF. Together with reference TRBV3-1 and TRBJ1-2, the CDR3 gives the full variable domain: DTAVSQTPKYLVTQMGNDKSIKCEQNLGHDTMYWYKQDSKKFLKIMFSYNNKELIINETVPNRFSPKSPDKAHLNLHINSLELGDSAVYFCASSPGQYGYTFGSGTRLTVV.

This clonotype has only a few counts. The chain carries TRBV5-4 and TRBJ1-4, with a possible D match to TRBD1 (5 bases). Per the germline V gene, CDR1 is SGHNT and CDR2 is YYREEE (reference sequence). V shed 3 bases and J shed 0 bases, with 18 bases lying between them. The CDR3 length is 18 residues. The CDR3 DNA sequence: TGTGCCAGCAGCTCGGATTATCGGGACGGAGCAACTAATGAAAAACTGTTTTTT. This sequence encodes CASSSDYRDGATNEKLFF.

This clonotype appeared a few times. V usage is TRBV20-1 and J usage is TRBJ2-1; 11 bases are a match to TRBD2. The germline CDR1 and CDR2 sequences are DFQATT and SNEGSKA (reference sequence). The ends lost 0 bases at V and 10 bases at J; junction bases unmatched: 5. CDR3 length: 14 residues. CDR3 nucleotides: TGCAGTGCTAGAGATGAGGTAGCGGGAGGGGAGCAGTTCTTC. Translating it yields CSARDEVAGGEQFF.

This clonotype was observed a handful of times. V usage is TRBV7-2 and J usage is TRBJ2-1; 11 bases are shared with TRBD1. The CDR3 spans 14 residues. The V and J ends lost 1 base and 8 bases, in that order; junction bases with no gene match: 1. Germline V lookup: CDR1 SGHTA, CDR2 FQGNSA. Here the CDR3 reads CASSLGTGGDEQFF. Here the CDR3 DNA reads TGTGCCAGCAGCTTAGGGACAGGGGGCGATGAGCAGTTCTTC.

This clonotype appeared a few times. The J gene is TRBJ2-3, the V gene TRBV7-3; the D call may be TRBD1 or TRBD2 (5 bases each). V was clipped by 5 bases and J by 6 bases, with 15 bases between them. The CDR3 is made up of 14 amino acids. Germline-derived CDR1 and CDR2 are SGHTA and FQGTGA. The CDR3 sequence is CASSPDGASDTQYF. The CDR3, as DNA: TGTGCCAGCAGCCCCGACGGGGCATCGGATACGCAGTATTTT. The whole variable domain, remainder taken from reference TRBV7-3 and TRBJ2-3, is GAGVSQTPSNKVTEKGKYVELRCDPISGHTALYWYRQSLGQGPEFLIYFQGTGAADDSGLPNDRFFAVRPEGSVSTLKIQRTERGDSAVYLCASSPDGASDTQYFGPGTRLTVL.

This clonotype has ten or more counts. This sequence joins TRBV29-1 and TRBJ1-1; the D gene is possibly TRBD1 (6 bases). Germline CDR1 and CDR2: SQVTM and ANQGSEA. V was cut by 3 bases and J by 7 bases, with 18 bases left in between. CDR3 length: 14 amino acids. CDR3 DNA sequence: TGCAGCGTTGACTCGGGAGGGGGGAAAGGTGAAGCTTTCTTT. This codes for CSVDSGGGKGEAFF.

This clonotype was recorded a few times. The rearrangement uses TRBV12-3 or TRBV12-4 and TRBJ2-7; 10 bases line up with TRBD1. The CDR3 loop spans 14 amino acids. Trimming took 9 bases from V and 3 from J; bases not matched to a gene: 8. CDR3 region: CASQPGQGIYEQYF. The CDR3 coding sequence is TGTGCCAGTCAACCGGGACAGGGGATCTACGAGCAGTACTTC.

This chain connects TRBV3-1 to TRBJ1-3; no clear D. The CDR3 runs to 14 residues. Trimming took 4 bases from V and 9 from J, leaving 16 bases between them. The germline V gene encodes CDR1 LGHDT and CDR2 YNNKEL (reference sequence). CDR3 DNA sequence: TGTGCCAGCAGCCGTAAAAACCCCTCGGGCACCATATATTTT. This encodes CASSRKNPSGTIYF.

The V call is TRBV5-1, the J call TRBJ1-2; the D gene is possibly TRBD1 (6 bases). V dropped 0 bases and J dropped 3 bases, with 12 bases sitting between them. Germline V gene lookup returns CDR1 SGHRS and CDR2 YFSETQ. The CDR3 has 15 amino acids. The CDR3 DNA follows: TGCGCCAGCAGCTTGGATGCCAGGGGATACTATGGCTACACCTTC. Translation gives CASSLDARGYYGYTF. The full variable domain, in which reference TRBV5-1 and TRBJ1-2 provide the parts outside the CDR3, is KAGVTQTPRYLIKTRGQQVTLSCSPISGHRSVSWYQQTPGQGLQFLFEYFSETQRNKGNFPGRFSGRQFSNSRSEMNVSTLELGDSALYLCASSLDARGYYGYTFGSGTRLTVV.

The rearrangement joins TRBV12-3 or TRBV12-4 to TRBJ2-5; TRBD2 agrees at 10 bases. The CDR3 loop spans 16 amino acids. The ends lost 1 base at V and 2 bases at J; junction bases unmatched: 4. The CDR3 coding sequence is TGTGCCAGCAGTTTAGGCGAGGGACTAGCGCAAGAGACCCAGTACTTC. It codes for CASSLGEGLAQETQYF.

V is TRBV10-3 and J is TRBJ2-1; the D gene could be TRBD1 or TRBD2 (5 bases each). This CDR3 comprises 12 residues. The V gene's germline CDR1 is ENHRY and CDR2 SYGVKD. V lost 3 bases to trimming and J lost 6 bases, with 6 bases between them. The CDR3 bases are TGTGCCATCAGTGACGGGACCAATGAGCAGTTCTTC. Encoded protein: CAISDGTNEQFF.

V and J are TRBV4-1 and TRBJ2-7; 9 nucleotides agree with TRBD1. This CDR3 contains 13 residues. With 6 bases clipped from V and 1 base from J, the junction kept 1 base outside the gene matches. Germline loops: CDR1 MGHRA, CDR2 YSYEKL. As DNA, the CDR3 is TGCGCCAGCAGGGGACAGGGATCCTACGAGCAGTACTTC. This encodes CASRGQGSYEQYF.

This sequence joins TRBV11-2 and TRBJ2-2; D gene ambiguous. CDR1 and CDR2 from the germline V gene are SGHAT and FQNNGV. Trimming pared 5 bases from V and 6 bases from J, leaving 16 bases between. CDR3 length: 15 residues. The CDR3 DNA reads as TGTGCCAGCAGCCGCTCAAGAAGGTTCGCCGGGGAGCTGTTTTTT. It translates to CASSRSRRFAGELFF.

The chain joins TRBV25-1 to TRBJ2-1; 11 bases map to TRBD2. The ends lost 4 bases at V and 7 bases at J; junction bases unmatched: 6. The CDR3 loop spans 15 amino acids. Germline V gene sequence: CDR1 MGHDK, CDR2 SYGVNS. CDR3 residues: CASSAPGLAVNEQFF. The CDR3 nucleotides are TGTGCCAGCAGTGCCCCGGGACTAGCGGTTAATGAGCAGTTCTTC.

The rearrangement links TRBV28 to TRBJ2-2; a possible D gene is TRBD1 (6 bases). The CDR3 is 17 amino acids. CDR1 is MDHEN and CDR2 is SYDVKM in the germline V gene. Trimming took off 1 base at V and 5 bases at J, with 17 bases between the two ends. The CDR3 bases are TGTGCCAGCAGTTTATCGGCGTGGGGGCGTGGAACCGGGGAGCTGTTTTTT. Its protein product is CASSLSAWGRGTGELFF.

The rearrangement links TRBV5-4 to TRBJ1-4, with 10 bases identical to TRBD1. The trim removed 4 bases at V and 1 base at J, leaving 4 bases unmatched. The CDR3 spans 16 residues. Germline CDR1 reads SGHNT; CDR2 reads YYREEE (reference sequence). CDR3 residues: CASSPGQGITNEKLFF. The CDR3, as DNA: TGTGCCAGCAGCCCGGGACAGGGGATAACTAATGAAAAACTGTTTTTT.

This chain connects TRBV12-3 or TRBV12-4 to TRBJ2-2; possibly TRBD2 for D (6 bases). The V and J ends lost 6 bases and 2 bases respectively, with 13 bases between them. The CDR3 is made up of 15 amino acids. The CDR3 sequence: CASSPSGPNTGELFF. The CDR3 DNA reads TGTGCCAGCAGCCCGAGCGGGCCTAACACCGGGGAGCTGTTTTTT.

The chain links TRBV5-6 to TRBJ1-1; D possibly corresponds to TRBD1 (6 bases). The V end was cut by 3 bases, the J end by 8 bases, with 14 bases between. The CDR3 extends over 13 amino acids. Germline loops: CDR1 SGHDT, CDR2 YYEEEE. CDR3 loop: CASSYPGVSEAFF. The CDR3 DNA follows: TGTGCCAGCAGCTACCCAGGGGTATCGGAAGCTTTCTTT.

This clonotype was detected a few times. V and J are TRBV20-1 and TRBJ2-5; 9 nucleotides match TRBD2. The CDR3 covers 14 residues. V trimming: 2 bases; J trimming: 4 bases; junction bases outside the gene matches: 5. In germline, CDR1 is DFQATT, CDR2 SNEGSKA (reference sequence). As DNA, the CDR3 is TGCAGTGCTAGACGGCGGGAGGGTGGAGAGACCCAGTACTTC. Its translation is CSARRREGGETQYF.